These 3 T cell receptor beta chains were sequenced from one sample in a study of OX40 agonist ivuxolimab in advanced cancers. This table comes from immunoSEQ multiplex PCR, and its TCRdb copy is limited to in-frame clones, with some not included. The sample holds about 35,000 clones, about 94% seen once. The sample was CD4+ or CD8+ T cells sorted from blood, taken in a trial of the OX40 agonist ivuxolimab. Source of these receptors: an adult with an advanced solid tumor such as melanoma, head and neck, liver or kidney cancer.

This clone has only one observation. The chain carries TRBV28 and TRBJ2-5; D possibly matches TRBD1 or TRBD2 (5 bases each). Trimming took off 5 bases at V and 5 bases at J, with 15 bases between the two ends. The CDR3 is 14 amino acids. Germline CDR1 and CDR2: MDHEN and SYDVKM. CDR3 residues: CASSPGAGRETQYF. The CDR3 DNA reads as TGTGCCAGCAGTCCCGGGGCCGGACGGGAGACCCAGTACTTC.

This sequence joins TRBV30 and TRBJ2-1; 10 bases are a match to TRBD2. With V trimmed by 0 bases and J by 9 bases, 20 bases remained unmatched. There are 19 residues in the CDR3. Germline V gene data show CDR1 as GTSNPN and CDR2 as SVGIG (reference sequence). CDR3 in DNA: TGTGCCTGGAGTGTCCCACTAGCGGGAAAATTCTTTCGGGTCAGTGAGCAGTTCTTC. This codes for CAWSVPLAGKFFRVSEQFF. The full variable domain, rest sourced from reference TRBV30 and TRBJ2-1, is SQTIHQWPATLVQPVGSPLSLECTVEGTSNPNLYWYRQAAGRGLQLLFYSVGIGQISSEVPQNLSASRPQDRQFILSSKKLLLSDSGFYLCAWSVPLAGKFFRVSEQFFGPGTRLTVL.

The chain has TRBV27 and TRBJ2-7, with TRBD2 matching 10 bases. This CDR3 contains 17 residues. Trimming took 5 bases from V and 6 from J; bases not matched to a gene: 16. Germline values: CDR1 MNHEY, CDR2 SMNVEV (reference sequence). The CDR3 spells CASSPNQPSGRHGEQYF. CDR3 nucleotides: TGTGCCAGCAGTCCCAACCAGCCTAGCGGGAGACATGGCGAGCAGTACTTC.